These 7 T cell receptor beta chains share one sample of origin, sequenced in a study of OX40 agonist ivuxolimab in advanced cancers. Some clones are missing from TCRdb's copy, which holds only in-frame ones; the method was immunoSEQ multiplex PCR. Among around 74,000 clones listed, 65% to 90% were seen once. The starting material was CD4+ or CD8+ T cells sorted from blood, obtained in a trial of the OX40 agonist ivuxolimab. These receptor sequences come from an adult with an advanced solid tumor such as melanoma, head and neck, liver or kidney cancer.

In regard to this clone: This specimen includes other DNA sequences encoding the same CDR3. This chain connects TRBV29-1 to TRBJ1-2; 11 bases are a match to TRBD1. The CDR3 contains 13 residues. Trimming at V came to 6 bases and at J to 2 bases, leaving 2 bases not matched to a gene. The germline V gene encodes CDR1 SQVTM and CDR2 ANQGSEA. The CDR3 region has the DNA TGCAGCGTGGGACAGGGGGAGAACTATGGCTACACCTTC. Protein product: CSVGQGENYGYTF.

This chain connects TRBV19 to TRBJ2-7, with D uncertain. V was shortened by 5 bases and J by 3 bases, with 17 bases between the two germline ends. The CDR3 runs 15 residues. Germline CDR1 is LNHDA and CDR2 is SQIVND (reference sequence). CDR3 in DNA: TGTGCCAGTAGTTATGGCCCATTTATCGACTACGAGCAGTACTTC. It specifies CASSYGPFIDYEQYF.

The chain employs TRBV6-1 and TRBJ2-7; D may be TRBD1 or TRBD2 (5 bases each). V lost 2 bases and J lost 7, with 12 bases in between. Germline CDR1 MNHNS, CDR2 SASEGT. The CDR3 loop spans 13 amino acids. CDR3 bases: TGTGCCAGCAGTGAATTCGGGGACGGGGAGCAGTACTTC. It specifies CASSEFGDGEQYF.

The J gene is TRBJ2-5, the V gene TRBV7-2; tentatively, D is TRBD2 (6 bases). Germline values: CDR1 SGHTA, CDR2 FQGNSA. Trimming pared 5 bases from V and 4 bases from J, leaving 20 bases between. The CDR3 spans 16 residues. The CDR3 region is CASSPVTGNGGETQYF. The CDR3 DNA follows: TGTGCCAGCAGCCCCGTGACGGGGAACGGGGGAGAGACCCAGTACTTC.

CDR3 sequence: CASSEQGYGYTF. CDR3 nucleotides: TGTGCCAGCAGTGAACAGGGGTATGGCTACACCTTC. The rearrangement joins TRBV6-1 to TRBJ1-2; TRBD1 might be the D (6 bases). The germline gives CDR1 MNHNS, CDR2 SASEGT. Between the trimmed V and J ends, which lost 2 bases and 5 bases, there was a span of 6 bases. CDR3 length: 12 residues.

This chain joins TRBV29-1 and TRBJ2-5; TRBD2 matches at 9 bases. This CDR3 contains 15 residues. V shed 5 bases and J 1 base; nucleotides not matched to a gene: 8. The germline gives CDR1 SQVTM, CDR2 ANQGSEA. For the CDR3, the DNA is TGCAGCGTTCCCGTTCGGACTAGCGTCCAAGAGACCCAGTACTTC. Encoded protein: CSVPVRTSVQETQYF.

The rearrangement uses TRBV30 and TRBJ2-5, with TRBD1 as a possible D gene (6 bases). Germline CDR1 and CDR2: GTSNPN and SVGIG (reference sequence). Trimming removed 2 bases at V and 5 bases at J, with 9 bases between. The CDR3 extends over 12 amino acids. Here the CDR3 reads CAWSNQGETQYF. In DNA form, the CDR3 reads TGTGCCTGGAGTAACCAGGGGGAGACCCAGTACTTC.